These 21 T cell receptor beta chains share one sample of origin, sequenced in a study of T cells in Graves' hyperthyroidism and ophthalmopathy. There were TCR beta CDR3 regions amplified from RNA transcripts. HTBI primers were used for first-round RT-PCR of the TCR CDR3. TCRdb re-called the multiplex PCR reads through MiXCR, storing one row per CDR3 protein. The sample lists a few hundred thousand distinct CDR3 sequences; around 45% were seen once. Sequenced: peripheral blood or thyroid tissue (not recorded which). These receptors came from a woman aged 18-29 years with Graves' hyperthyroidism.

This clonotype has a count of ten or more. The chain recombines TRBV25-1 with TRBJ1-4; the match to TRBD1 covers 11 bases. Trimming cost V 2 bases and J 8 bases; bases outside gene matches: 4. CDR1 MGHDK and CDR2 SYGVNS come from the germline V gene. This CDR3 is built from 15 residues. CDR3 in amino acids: CASSEGTGGKEKLFF. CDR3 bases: TGTGCCAGCAGTGAAGGGACAGGGGGAAAGGAAAAACTGTTTTTT. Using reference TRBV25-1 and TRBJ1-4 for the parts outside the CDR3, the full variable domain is EADIYQTPRYLVIGTGKKITLECSQTMGHDKMYWYQQDPGMELHLIHYSYGVNSTEKGDLSSESTVSRIRTEHFPLTLESARPSHTSQYLCASSEGTGGKEKLFFGSGTQLSVL.

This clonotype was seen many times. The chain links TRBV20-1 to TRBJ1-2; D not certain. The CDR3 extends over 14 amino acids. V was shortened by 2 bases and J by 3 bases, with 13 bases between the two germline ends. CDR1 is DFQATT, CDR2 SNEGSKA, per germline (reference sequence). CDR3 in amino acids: CSARPDGRDYGYTF. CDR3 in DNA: TGCAGTGCTAGACCGGACGGAAGGGACTATGGCTACACCTTC.

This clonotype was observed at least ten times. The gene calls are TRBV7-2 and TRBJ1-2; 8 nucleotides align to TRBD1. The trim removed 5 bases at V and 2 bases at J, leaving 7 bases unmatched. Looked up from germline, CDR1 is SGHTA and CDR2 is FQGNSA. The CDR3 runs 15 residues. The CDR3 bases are TGTGCCAGCAGCAGAGCAGGGGGCAGGAACTATGGCTACACCTTC. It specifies CASSRAGGRNYGYTF.

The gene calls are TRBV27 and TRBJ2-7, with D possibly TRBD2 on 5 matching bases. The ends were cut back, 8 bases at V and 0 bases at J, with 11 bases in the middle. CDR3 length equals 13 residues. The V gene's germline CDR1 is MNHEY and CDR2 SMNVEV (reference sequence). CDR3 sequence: CASCGPDSYEQYF. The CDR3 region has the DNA TGTGCCAGCTGCGGGCCGGACTCCTACGAGCAGTACTTC.

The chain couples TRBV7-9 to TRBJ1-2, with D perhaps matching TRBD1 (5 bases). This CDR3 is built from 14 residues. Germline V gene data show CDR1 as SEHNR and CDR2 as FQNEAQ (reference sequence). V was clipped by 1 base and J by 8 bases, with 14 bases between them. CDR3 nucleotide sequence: TGTGCCAGCAGCTTAGAAATGGGACTGGGGGGCTACACCTTC. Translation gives CASSLEMGLGGYTF. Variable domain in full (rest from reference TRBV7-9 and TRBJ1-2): DTGVSQNPRHKITKRGQNVTFRCDPISEHNRLYWYRQTLGQGPEFLTYFQNEAQLEKSRLLSDRFSAERPKGSFSTLEIQRTEQGDSAMYLCASSLEMGLGGYTFGSGTRLTVV.

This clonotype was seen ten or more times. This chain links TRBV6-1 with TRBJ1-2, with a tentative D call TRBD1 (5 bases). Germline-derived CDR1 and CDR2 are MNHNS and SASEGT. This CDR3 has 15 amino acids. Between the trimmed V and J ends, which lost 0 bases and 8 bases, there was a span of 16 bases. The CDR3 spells CASSEAATRVGGYTF. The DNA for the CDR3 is TGTGCCAGCAGTGAAGCGGCGACCAGGGTGGGAGGCTACACCTTC.

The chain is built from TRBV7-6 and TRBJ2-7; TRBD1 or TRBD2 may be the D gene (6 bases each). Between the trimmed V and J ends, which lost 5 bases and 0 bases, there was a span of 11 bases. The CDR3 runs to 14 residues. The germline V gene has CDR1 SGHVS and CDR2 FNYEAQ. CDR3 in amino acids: CASSRGRSSYEQYF. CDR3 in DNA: TGTGCCAGCAGCAGGGGGAGGAGCTCCTACGAGCAGTACTTC. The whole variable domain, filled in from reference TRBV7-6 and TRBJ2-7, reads GAGVSQSPRYKVTKRGQDVALRCDPISGHVSLYWYRQALGQGPEFLTYFNYEAQQDKSGLPNDRFSAERPEGSISTLTIQRTEQRDSAMYRCASSRGRSSYEQYFGPGTRLTVT.

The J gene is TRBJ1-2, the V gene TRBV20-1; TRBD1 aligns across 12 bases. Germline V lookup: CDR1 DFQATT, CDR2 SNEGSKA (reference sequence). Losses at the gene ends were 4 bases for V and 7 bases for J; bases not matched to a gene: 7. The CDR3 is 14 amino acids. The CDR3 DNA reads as TGCAGTGCTAAAACCGGGACAGGGGGCGGTGGCTACACCTTC. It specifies CSAKTGTGGGGYTF.

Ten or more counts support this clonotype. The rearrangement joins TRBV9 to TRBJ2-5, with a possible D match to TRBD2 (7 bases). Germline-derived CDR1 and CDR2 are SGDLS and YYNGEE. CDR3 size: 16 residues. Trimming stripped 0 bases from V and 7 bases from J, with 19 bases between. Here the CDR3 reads CASSVGRGAGSRTQYF. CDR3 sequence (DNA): TGTGCCAGCAGCGTAGGCCGGGGGGCCGGGAGTAGGACCCAGTACTTC.

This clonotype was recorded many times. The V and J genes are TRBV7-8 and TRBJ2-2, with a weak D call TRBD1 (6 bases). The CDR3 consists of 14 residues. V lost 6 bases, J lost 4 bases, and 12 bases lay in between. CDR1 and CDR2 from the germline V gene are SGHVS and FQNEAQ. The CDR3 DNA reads TGTGCCAGCAGGTGGACAGTCTTCACCGGGGAGCTGTTTTTT. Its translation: CASRWTVFTGELFF.

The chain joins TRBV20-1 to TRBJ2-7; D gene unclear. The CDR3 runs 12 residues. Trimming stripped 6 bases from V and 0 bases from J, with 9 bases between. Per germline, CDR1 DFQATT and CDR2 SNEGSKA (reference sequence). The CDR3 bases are TGCAGTGCCAGCAGCTCCTCCTACGAGCAGTACTTC. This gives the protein CSASSSSYEQYF.

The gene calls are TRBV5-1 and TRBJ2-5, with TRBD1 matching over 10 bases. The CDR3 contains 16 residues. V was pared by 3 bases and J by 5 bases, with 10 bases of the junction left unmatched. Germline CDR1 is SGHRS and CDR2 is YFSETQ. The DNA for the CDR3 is TGCGCCAGCAGCTCCCGAAGGGACAGGGGCCGGGAGACCCAGTACTTC. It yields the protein CASSSRRDRGRETQYF.

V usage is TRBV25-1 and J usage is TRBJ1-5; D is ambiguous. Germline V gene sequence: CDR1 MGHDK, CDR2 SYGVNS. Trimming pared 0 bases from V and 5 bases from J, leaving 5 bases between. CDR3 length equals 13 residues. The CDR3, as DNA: TGTGCCAGCAGTGAATATAGTGATCAGCCCCAGCATTTT. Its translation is CASSEYSDQPQHF.

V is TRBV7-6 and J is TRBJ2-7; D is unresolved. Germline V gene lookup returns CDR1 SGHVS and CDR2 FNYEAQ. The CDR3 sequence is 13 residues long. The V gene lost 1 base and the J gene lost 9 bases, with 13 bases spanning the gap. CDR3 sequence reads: CASSLEVAAGQYF. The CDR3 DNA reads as TGTGCCAGCAGCTTAGAGGTCGCCGCCGGGCAGTACTTC.

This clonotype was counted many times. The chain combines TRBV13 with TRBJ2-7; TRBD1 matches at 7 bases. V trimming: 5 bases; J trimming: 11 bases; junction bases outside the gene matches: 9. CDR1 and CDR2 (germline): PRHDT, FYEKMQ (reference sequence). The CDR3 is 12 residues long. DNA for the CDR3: TGTGCCAGCAGCATCAGACAGGGTATGGAGTACTTC. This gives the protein CASSIRQGMEYF.

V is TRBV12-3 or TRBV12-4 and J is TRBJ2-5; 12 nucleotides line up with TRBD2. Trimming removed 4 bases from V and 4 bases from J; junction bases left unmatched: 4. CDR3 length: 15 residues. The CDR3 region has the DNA TGTGCCAGCAGTTGGACTAGCGGGATAGGAGAGACCCAGTACTTC. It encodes CASSWTSGIGETQYF.

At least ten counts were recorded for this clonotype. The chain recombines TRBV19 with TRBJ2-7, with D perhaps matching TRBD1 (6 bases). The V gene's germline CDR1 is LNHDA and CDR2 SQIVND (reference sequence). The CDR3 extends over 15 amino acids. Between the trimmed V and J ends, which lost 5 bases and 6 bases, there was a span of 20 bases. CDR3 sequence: CASSPGAAFPSEQYF. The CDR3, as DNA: TGTGCCAGTAGTCCAGGGGCCGCGTTTCCTAGCGAGCAGTACTTC.

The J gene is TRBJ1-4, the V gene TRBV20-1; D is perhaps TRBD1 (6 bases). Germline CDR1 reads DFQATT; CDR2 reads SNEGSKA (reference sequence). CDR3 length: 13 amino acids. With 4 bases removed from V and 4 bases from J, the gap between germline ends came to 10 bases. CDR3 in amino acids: CSATGGGNEKLFF. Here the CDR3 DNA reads TGCAGTGCTACGGGAGGGGGTAATGAAAAACTGTTTTTT.

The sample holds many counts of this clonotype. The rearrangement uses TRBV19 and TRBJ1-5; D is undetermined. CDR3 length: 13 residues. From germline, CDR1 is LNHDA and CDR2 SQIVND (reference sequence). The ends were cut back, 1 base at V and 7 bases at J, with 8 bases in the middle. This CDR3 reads CASSIGIEQPQHF. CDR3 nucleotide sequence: TGTGCCAGTAGTATAGGGATCGAACAGCCCCAGCATTTT.

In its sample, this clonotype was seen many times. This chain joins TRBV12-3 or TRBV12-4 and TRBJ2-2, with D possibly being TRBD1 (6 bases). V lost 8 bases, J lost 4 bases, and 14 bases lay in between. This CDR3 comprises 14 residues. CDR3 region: CASLGEGGTGELFF. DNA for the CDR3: TGTGCCAGCCTAGGGGAAGGGGGCACCGGGGAGCTGTTTTTT.

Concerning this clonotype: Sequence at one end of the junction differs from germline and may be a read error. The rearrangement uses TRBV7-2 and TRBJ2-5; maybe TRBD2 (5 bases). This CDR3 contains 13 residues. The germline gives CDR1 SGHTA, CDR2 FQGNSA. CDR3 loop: CASSLAPATREFF. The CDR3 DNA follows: TGTGCCAGCAGCTTAGCCCCAGCTACTAGGGAGTTCTTC.